The T cell receptor beta chain under discussion was sequenced for a study of CD8+CD57+ T cells in acquired aplastic anemia. Study information: The mean DNA yield obtained from sorted CD4+ and CD8+ cells came to roughly 3.4 ug.

Both TCR beta VDJ combination and CDR3 sequence profiling were carried out. Genomic DNA was the template for this profiling. From the reads, TCRdb called clonotypes with MiXCR, one entry per CDR3 protein. The sample lists some 200,000 distinct CDR3 sequences; about half were seen once. This clonotype was observed many times. By flow cytometry, patients selected for sequencing had shown an expansion of CD8+CD57+ cells. V shed 7 bases and J shed 8 bases, with 16 bases lying between them. Per the germline V gene, CDR1 is SGHTA and CDR2 is FQGNSA. The CDR3 totals 13 residues. The sample taken for sequencing was sorted CD4+, CD8+, or CD8+CD57+ T cells (not recorded which) from PBMCs. This chain connects TRBV7-2 to TRBJ2-3; D call uncertain. The clonotype originates from a human donor with aplastic anemia. CDR3 coding DNA: TGTGCCAGCATCCCTTCAGCGTCCGGTACGCAGTATTTT. Translation gives CASIPSASGTQYF.